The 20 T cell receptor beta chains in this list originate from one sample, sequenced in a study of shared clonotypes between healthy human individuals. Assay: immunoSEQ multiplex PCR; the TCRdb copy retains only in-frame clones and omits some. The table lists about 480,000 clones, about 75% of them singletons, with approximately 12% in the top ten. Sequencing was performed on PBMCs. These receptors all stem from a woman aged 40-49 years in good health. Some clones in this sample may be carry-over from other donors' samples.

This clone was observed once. The CDR3 spells CASSLVQGVGYNEQFF. The CDR3 nucleotides read TGTGCCAGCAGCTTAGTTCAGGGGGTCGGCTACAATGAGCAGTTCTTC. The chain couples TRBV7-2 to TRBJ2-1, with 7 positions matching TRBD1. The V gene end was trimmed by 1 base and the J gene end by 3 bases; junction bases not matched to a gene: 6. Germline-derived CDR1 and CDR2 are SGHTA and FQGNSA. The CDR3 spans 16 residues.

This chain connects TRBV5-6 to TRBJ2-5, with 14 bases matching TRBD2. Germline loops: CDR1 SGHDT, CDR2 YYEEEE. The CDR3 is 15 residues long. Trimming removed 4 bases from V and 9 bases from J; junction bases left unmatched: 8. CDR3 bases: TGTGCCAGCAGCGGGGGGACTAGCGGGAGCGGGGCCCAGTACTTC. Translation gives CASSGGTSGSGAQYF. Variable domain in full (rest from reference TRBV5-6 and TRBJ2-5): DAGVTQSPTHLIKTRGQQVTLRCSPKSGHDTVSWYQQALGQGPQFIFQYYEEEERQRGNFPDRFSGHQFPNYSSELNVNALLLGDSALYLCASSGGTSGSGAQYFGPGTRLLVL.

CDR3 region: CASSESEGGYTF. The CDR3 coding sequence is TGCGCCAGCAGTGAGTCGGAGGGGGGCTACACCTTC. The V call is TRBV10-2, the J call TRBJ1-2; possibly TRBD1 for D (5 bases). The germline CDR1 and CDR2 sequences are WSHSY and SAAADI. V was pared by 0 bases and J by 8 bases, with 7 bases between. This CDR3 has 12 residues.

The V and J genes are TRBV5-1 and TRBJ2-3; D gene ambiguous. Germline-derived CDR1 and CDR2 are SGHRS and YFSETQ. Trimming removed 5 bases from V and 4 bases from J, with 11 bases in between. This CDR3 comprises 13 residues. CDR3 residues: CASSRPDSDTQYF. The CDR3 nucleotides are TGCGCCAGCAGTCGGCCAGACTCAGATACGCAGTATTTT. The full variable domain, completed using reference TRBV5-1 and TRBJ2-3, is KAGVTQTPRYLIKTRGQQVTLSCSPISGHRSVSWYQQTPGQGLQFLFEYFSETQRNKGNFPGRFSGRQFSNSRSEMNVSTLELGDSALYLCASSRPDSDTQYFGPGTRLTVL.

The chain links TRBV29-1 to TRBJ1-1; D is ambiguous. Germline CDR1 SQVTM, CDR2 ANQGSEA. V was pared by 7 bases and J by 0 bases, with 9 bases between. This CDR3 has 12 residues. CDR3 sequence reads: CSATTMNTEAFF. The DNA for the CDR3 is TGCAGCGCTACAACCATGAACACTGAAGCTTTCTTT.

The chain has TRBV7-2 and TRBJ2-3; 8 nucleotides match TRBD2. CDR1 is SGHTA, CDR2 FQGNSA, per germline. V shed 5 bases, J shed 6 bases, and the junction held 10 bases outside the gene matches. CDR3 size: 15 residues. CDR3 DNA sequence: TGTGCCAGCAGCCCCACTACTGGCGGGAGGGATACGCAGTATTTT. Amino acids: CASSPTTGGRDTQYF.

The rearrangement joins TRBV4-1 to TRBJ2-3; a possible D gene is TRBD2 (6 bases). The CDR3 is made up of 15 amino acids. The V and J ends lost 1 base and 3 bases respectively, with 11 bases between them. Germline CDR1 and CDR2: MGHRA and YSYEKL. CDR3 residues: CASSQANSGTDTQYF. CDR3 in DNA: TGCGCCAGCAGCCAAGCGAATAGCGGAACAGATACGCAGTATTTT.

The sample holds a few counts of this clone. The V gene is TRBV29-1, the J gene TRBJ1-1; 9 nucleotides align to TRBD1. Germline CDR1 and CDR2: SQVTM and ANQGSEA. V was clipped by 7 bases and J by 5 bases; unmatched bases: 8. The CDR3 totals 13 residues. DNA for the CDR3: TGCAGCGGCAGGACAGGGGAGGAGACTGAAGCTTTCTTT. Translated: CSGRTGEETEAFF.

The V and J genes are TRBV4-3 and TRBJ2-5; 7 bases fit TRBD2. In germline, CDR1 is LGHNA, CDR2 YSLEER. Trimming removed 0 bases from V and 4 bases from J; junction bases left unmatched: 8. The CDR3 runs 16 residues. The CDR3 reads CASSQDGRGRGETQYF. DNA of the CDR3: TGCGCCAGCAGCCAAGATGGGCGGGGGAGAGGAGAGACCCAGTACTTC.

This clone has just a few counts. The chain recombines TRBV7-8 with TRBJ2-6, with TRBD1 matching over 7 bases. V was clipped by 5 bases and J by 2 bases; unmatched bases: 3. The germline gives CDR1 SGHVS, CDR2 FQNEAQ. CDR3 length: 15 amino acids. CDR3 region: CASSLGQAGANVLTF. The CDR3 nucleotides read TGTGCCAGCAGCCTCGGACAGGCTGGGGCCAACGTCCTGACTTTC.

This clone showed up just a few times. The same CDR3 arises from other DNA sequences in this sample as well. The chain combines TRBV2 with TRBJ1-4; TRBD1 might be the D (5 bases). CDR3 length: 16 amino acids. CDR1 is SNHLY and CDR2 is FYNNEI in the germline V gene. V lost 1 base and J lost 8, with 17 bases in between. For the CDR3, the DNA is TGTGCCAGCAGTGAAGGGACTCGGGGGGAAGAAGAAAAACTGTTTTTT. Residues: CASSEGTRGEEEKLFF.

Here the CDR3 reads CASSGRNSGNTIYF. As DNA, the CDR3 is TGTGCCAGCAGTGGACGGAACTCTGGAAACACCATATATTTT. The chain employs TRBV27 and TRBJ1-3; no firm D call. Per germline, CDR1 MNHEY and CDR2 SMNVEV (reference sequence). Trimming removed 5 bases at V and 0 bases at J, with 8 bases between. The CDR3 loop spans 14 amino acids.

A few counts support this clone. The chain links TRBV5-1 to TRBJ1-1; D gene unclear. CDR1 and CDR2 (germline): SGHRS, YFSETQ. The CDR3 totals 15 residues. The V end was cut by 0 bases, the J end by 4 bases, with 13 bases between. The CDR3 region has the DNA TGCGCCAGCAGCTTGGAGGTGACTGAAATCACTGAAGCTTTCTTT. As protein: CASSLEVTEITEAFF.

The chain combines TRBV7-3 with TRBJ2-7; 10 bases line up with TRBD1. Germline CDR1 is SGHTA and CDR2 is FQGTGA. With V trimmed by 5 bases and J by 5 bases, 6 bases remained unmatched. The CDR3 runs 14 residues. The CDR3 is CASSLRQGANEQYF. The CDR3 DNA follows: TGTGCCAGCAGCCTCCGACAGGGGGCGAACGAGCAGTACTTC.

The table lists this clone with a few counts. CDR3 in amino acids: CASSGQGSSNQPQHF. The CDR3 bases are TGTGCCAGCAGCGGACAGGGCTCGAGCAATCAGCCCCAGCATTTT. This rearrangement joins TRBV5-5 to TRBJ1-5, with TRBD1 matching over 8 bases. The CDR3 runs to 15 residues. CDR1 is SGHKS, CDR2 YYEKEE, per germline (reference sequence). Unmatched junction bases numbered 4, after V lost 4 bases and J lost 1 base. The full variable domain, with the rest looked up from reference TRBV5-5 and TRBJ1-5, is DAGVTQSPTHLIKTRGQQVTLRCSPISGHKSVSWYQQVLGQGPQFIFQYYEKEERGRGNFPDRFSARQFPNYSSELNVNALLLGDSALYLCASSGQGSSNQPQHFGDGTRLSIL.

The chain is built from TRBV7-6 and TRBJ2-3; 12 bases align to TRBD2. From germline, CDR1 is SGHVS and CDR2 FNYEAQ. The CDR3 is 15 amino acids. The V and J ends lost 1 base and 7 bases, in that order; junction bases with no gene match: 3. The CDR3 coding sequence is TGTGCCAGCAGCTTAGTTGGGACTAGCGGGTATACGCAGTATTTT. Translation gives CASSLVGTSGYTQYF.

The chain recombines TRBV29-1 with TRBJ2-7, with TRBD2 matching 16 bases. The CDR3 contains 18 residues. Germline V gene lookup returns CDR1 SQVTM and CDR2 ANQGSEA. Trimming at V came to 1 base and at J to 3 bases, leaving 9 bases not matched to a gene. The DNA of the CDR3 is TGCAGCGTTGAAGGTCTCGGGACTAGCGGGAGGGCCCTCTACGAGCAGTACTTC. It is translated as CSVEGLGTSGRALYEQYF.

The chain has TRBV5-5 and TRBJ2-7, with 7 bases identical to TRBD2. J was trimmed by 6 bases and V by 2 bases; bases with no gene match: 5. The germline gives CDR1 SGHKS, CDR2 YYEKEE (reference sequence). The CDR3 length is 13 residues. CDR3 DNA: TGTGCCAGCAGCTTCATGACTAGCTCCGAGCAGTACTTC. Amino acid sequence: CASSFMTSSEQYF.

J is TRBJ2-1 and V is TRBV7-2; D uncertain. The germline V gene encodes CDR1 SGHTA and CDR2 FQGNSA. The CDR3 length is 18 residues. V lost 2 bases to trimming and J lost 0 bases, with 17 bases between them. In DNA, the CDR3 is TGTGCCAGCAGCTTAAGGTGGGCCCAATTATCCTCCTACAATGAGCAGTTCTTC. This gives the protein CASSLRWAQLSSYNEQFF.

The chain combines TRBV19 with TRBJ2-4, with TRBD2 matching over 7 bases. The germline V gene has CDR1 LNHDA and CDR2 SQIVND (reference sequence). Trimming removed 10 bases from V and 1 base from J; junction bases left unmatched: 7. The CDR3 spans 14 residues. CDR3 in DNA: TGTGCCACTAGCAGGCGGGGGGCCAAAAACATTCAGTACTTC. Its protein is CATSRRGAKNIQYF.